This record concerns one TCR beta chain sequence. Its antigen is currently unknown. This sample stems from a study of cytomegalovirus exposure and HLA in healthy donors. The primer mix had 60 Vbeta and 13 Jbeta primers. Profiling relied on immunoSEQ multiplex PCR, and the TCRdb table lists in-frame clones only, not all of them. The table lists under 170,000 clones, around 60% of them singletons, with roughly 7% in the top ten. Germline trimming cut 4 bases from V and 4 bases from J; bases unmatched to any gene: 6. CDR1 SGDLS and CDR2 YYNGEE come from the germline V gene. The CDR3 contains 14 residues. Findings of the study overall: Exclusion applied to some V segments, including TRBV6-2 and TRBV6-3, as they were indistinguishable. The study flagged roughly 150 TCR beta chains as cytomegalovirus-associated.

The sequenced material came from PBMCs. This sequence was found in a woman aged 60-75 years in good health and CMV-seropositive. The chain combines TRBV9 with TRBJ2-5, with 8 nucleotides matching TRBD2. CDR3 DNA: TGTGCCAGCAGCCGTGGACTAGCAGGAGAGACCCAGTACTTC. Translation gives CASSRGLAGETQYF.